These 26 T cell receptor beta chains were all obtained from the same sample, sequenced in a study of cytomegalovirus exposure and HLA in healthy donors. PCR was performed using 60 Vbeta and 13 Jbeta primers. Data came from immunoSEQ multiplex PCR; TCRdb stores just in-frame clones and leaves some out. The table has about 180,000 clones, 70% to 80% seen once. Source material: PBMCs. The receptors were sampled from a man aged 18 to 35 in good health and CMV-seronegative.

The chain recombines TRBV6-5 with TRBJ2-2; D might be TRBD1 (6 bases). Trimming cost V 0 bases and J 5 bases, with 10 bases left between them. This CDR3 contains 15 residues. The germline V gene has CDR1 MNHEY and CDR2 SVGAGI. CDR3 DNA: TGTGCCAGCAGTTACTCATTCCAGGGGACCGGGGAGCTGTTTTTT. It specifies CASSYSFQGTGELFF.

The chain employs TRBV6-1 and TRBJ1-2; D not resolved. V shed 7 bases and J shed 5 bases, with 14 bases lying between them. This CDR3 comprises 13 residues. Looked up from germline, CDR1 is MNHNS and CDR2 is SASEGT. The CDR3 bases are TGTGCCAGCACCCCCCGACAAGCTTATGGCTACACCTTC. Its translation: CASTPRQAYGYTF.

This sequence joins TRBV9 and TRBJ2-3; TRBD2 might be the D (5 bases). The CDR3 is 14 residues long. V shed 4 bases and J shed 1 base, with 10 bases lying between them. Germline V gene lookup returns CDR1 SGDLS and CDR2 YYNGEE. The CDR3 here is CASSSGDGTDTQYF. CDR3 DNA sequence: TGTGCCAGCAGCTCCGGGGATGGCACAGATACGCAGTATTTT. Full variable domain (remainder filled in from reference TRBV9 and TRBJ2-3): DSGVTQTPKHLITATGQRVTLRCSPRSGDLSVYWYQQSLDQGLQFLIQYYNGEERAKGNILERFSAQQFPDLHSELNLSSLELGDSALYFCASSSGDGTDTQYFGPGTRLTVL.

This clone was found once. The rearrangement joins TRBV5-6 to TRBJ2-7, with D hard to call. The V gene lost 0 bases and the J gene lost 3 bases, with 7 bases spanning the gap. Looked up from germline, CDR1 is SGHDT and CDR2 is YYEEEE. The CDR3 runs to 13 residues. The CDR3 bases are TGTGCCAGCAGCTTGGCCAGTTACTACGAGCAGTACTTC. Translated, it gives CASSLASYYEQYF.

About this clone: This sample includes further DNA sequences coding for the same CDR3. This chain uses TRBV4-3 with TRBJ2-2, with D tentatively TRBD1 (5 bases). Germline CDR1 and CDR2: LGHNA and YSLEER. The CDR3 length is 15 residues. V dropped 1 base and J dropped 4 bases, with 10 bases sitting between them. Here the CDR3 DNA reads TGCGCCAGCAGCCAAGGTCAGGGTGGCACCGGGGAGCTGTTTTTT. Translating it yields CASSQGQGGTGELFF.

The chain uses TRBV29-1 and TRBJ1-2, with D tentatively TRBD1 (5 bases). Germline loops: CDR1 SQVTM, CDR2 ANQGSEA. CDR3 length: 13 residues. V lost 3 bases, J lost 2 bases, and 10 bases lay in between. In nucleotides, the CDR3 is TGCAGCGTTGATAGGGAGGGGAACTATGGCTACACCTTC. This translates into CSVDREGNYGYTF.

The V call is TRBV6-5, the J call TRBJ2-7; possibly TRBD2 for D (5 bases). The CDR3 loop spans 12 amino acids. CDR1 is MNHEY, CDR2 SVGAGI, per germline. The V and J ends lost 6 bases and 2 bases respectively, with 8 bases between them. CDR3 residues: CASRASTYEQYF. The CDR3 DNA reads TGTGCCAGCAGGGCTAGCACCTACGAGCAGTACTTC.

The rearrangement joins TRBV6-4 to TRBJ2-1; maybe TRBD1 (6 bases). The CDR3 is 16 residues long. Trimming left V 5 bases short and J 8 bases short, with 22 bases between. Germline-derived CDR1 and CDR2 are MRHNA and SNTAGT. The CDR3 nucleotides are TGTGCCAGCAGTAAAATCCGGGACACCGGTTTCGATGAGCAGTTCTTC. It translates to CASSKIRDTGFDEQFF.

This rearrangement joins TRBV4-1 to TRBJ1-1, with D unclear. This CDR3 has 13 residues. V was shortened by 1 base and J by 2 bases, with 5 bases between the two germline ends. Germline assignment: CDR1 MGHRA and CDR2 YSYEKL. As DNA, the CDR3 is TGCGCCAGCAGCCAAGGCGGAAACACTGAAGCTTTCTTT. Protein sequence: CASSQGGNTEAFF.

This clone was found a few times. The rearrangement links TRBV6-5 to TRBJ1-1; D ambiguous. The germline gives CDR1 MNHEY, CDR2 SVGAGI. There are 13 residues in the CDR3. Trimming shortened V by 4 bases and J by 1 base, and 7 bases separated the two germline ends. The CDR3 protein is CASSWRSNTEAFF. For the CDR3, the DNA is TGTGCCAGCAGTTGGAGGTCGAACACTGAAGCTTTCTTT.

The genes are TRBV7-2 and TRBJ1-6; D unclear. Trimming shortened V by 5 bases and J by 7 bases, and 15 bases separated the two germline ends. Germline CDR1 SGHTA, CDR2 FQGNSA. The CDR3 spans 15 residues. The CDR3 bases are TGTGCCAGCAGCGCCACCGGGATGGGAAATTCACCCCTCCACTTT. Amino acid sequence: CASSATGMGNSPLHF.

The gene calls are TRBV7-2 and TRBJ2-7, with 12 bases identical to TRBD2. The CDR3 consists of 14 residues. Germline-derived CDR1 and CDR2 are SGHTA and FQGNSA. V lost 5 bases, J lost 9 bases, and 8 bases stayed unmatched. The CDR3 nucleotides are TGTGCCAGCAGCACTAGGACTAGCGGGGCTGGGCAGTACTTC. It encodes CASSTRTSGAGQYF.

This clone appeared a few times. This chain joins TRBV5-4 and TRBJ1-4; D not certain. Deletions cut 0 bases from V and 10 bases from J, with 16 bases between. The CDR3 has 15 amino acids. Germline CDR1 and CDR2: SGHNT and YYREEE (reference sequence). The CDR3 bases are TGTGCCAGCAGCTTGGCCGGCAGCTCTTCAGGAAAACTGTTTTTT. Its protein is CASSLAGSSSGKLFF.

The genes are TRBV29-1 and TRBJ2-1; 12 nucleotides line up with TRBD2. Germline loops: CDR1 SQVTM, CDR2 ANQGSEA. V lost 4 bases and J lost 6; bases outside the gene matches: 1. The CDR3 is 13 amino acids. CDR3: CSVVGLAGNEQFF. CDR3 coding DNA: TGCAGCGTTGTGGGACTAGCGGGCAATGAGCAGTTCTTC.

The chain combines TRBV9 with TRBJ2-3, with 8 bases that match TRBD2. The CDR3 totals 16 residues. From germline, CDR1 is SGDLS and CDR2 YYNGEE. V was clipped by 0 bases and J by 0 bases; unmatched bases: 3. The CDR3 loop reads CASSVGGGYSTDTQYF. For the CDR3, the DNA is TGTGCCAGCAGCGTAGGCGGGGGGTATAGCACAGATACGCAGTATTTT.

This clone has only one observation. The chain employs TRBV15 and TRBJ2-1; 10 nucleotides line up with TRBD2. CDR1 LNHNV and CDR2 YYDKDF come from the germline V gene (reference sequence). V dropped 0 bases and J dropped 5; count of bases not matched to a gene: 4. The CDR3 length is 16 residues. CDR3 residues: CATSRDSSGRDNEQFF. CDR3 sequence (DNA): TGTGCCACCAGCAGAGATTCTAGCGGGAGAGACAATGAGCAGTTCTTC.

The chain combines TRBV7-3 with TRBJ2-2; the match to TRBD1 covers 7 bases. Looked up from germline, CDR1 is SGHTA and CDR2 is FQGTGA. CDR3 length: 15 residues. Losses at the gene ends were 6 bases for V and 5 bases for J; bases not matched to a gene: 9. The CDR3 sequence: CASSTGTAHTGELFF. The CDR3, as DNA: TGTGCCAGCAGTACCGGGACAGCACATACCGGGGAGCTGTTTTTT.

This clone was recorded a few times. The rearrangement uses TRBV6-5 and TRBJ2-7, with D possibly being TRBD2 (6 bases). The length of the CDR3 is 15 residues. Between the trimmed V and J ends, which lost 3 bases and 4 bases, there was a span of 16 bases. CDR1 and CDR2 (germline): MNHEY, SVGAGI. CDR3 nucleotide sequence: TGTGCCAGCAGTTATGACGGGGGTAGGGTATACGAGCAGTACTTC. Translation gives CASSYDGGRVYEQYF.

CDR3 coding DNA: TGTGCCTCAACGACAGGGGCCCTCACAGATACGCAGTATTTT. This gives the protein CASTTGALTDTQYF. The chain uses TRBV30 and TRBJ2-3, with 8 bases that match TRBD1. Germline V gene lookup returns CDR1 GTSNPN and CDR2 SVGIG (reference sequence). V trimming: 7 bases; J trimming: 2 bases; junction bases outside the gene matches: 8. The CDR3 totals 14 residues.

The table lists this clone with a few counts. J is TRBJ1-4 and V is TRBV7-2; 9 bases match TRBD1. V was pared by 5 bases and J by 9 bases, with 4 bases of the junction left unmatched. The V gene's germline CDR1 is SGHTA and CDR2 FQGNSA. The CDR3 has 13 amino acids. The CDR3 spells CASSIGTGKKLFF. CDR3 nucleotide sequence: TGTGCCAGCAGCATAGGGACAGGGAAAAAACTGTTTTTT.

This sequence joins TRBV15 and TRBJ2-5, with D possibly matching TRBD2 (6 bases). The CDR3 extends over 17 amino acids. Germline-derived CDR1 and CDR2 are LNHNV and YYDKDF (reference sequence). V was trimmed by 0 bases and J by 4 bases, leaving 18 bases between them. The CDR3 sequence is CATSRDGRGRKGETQYF. CDR3 DNA: TGTGCCACCAGCAGAGATGGGCGGGGACGCAAAGGAGAGACCCAGTACTTC.

V and J are TRBV11-2 and TRBJ2-1; D perhaps matches TRBD2 (6 bases). The V end was cut by 4 bases, the J end by 5 bases, with 15 bases between. Germline-derived CDR1 and CDR2 are SGHAT and FQNNGV. The CDR3 contains 15 residues. The CDR3 is CASSSSDLGDNEQFF. The CDR3 coding sequence is TGTGCCAGCAGCTCTAGCGATCTAGGCGACAATGAGCAGTTCTTC.

V is TRBV19 and J is TRBJ1-2; TRBD1 matches 7 bases. Germline CDR1 is LNHDA and CDR2 is SQIVND (reference sequence). With 5 bases clipped from V and 4 bases from J, the junction kept 7 bases outside the gene matches. The CDR3 is 14 residues long. The CDR3 DNA reads as TGTGCCAGTAGTTCCCGGACAGGCAGCTATGGCTACACCTTC. It specifies CASSSRTGSYGYTF.

The V call is TRBV11-2, the J call TRBJ2-3, with D hard to call. The CDR3 has 15 amino acids. CDR1 is SGHAT, CDR2 FQNNGV, per germline. V was trimmed by 2 bases and J by 2 bases, leaving 11 bases between them. The CDR3 sequence is CASSLRSVPTDTQYF. CDR3 DNA: TGTGCCAGCAGCTTAAGGAGCGTTCCCACAGATACGCAGTATTTT.

V and J are TRBV19 and TRBJ1-5; 8 bases map to TRBD1. The germline CDR1 and CDR2 sequences are LNHDA and SQIVND (reference sequence). The CDR3 length is 16 residues. After removal of 0 bases from V and 3 bases from J, the junction contained 4 bases not matched to a gene. The CDR3 sequence is CASSIEQGVFNQPQHF. The CDR3, as DNA: TGTGCCAGTAGTATAGAACAGGGGGTTTTCAATCAGCCCCAGCATTTT.

The V call is TRBV6-5, the J call TRBJ2-3, with 7 positions matching TRBD2. V lost 5 bases, J lost 0 bases, and 2 bases stayed unmatched. In germline, CDR1 is MNHEY, CDR2 SVGAGI. The CDR3 length is 14 residues. The CDR3 region has the DNA TGTGCCAGCAGTAGTAGCGGGAGCACAGATACGCAGTATTTT. This sequence encodes CASSSSGSTDTQYF.